Shown below are 28 T cell receptor beta chains from a single sample sequenced in a study of persistence of HIV-infected CD4 T cells. Cells were stimulated with overlapping HIV-1 Gag 15-mer peptides. Sorting of responding CD4+ T cells relied on upregulated CD40 ligand together with CD69. Sequencing used immunoSEQ version 4 in survey mode. Sequencing used immunoSEQ multiplex PCR; TCRdb keeps in-frame clones, though not all of them. The table includes over 15,000 clones, around three fifths detected once. These receptors are not linked to any known antigen. The sequencing here drew on CD4+ T cells sorted from PBMCs after roughly 18-hour stimulation, taken from a patient who received antiretroviral therapy. The receptors shown here come from an adult woman with HIV who was CMV-seropositive.

DNA of the CDR3: TGTGCCAGCAGTGTGCGAGGGTCCTTCAACACCGGGGAGCTGTTTTTT. It encodes CASSVRGSFNTGELFF. The J gene is TRBJ2-2, the V gene TRBV6-1; D may be TRBD2 (5 bases). The V and J ends lost 4 bases and 2 bases respectively, with 14 bases between them. The CDR3 has 16 amino acids. Germline V gene sequence: CDR1 MNHNS, CDR2 SASEGT.

The chain has TRBV6-5 and TRBJ1-2; TRBD1 matches 7 bases. Trimming cost V 6 bases and J 4 bases; bases outside gene matches: 11. The CDR3 is 15 residues long. From germline, CDR1 is MNHEY and CDR2 SVGAGI. CDR3 sequence: CASRESRGPSYGYTF. The CDR3 DNA is TGTGCCAGCAGAGAGTCTAGGGGGCCTTCCTATGGCTACACCTTC.

The chain uses TRBV18 and TRBJ1-5; 8 nucleotides align to TRBD1. Losses at the gene ends were 3 bases for V and 5 bases for J; bases not matched to a gene: 6. Germline V lookup: CDR1 KGHSH, CDR2 LQKENI. The CDR3 extends over 15 amino acids. In DNA form, the CDR3 reads TGTGCCAGCTCACCCGGGACAGGAGAGTATCAGCCCCAGCATTTT. As protein: CASSPGTGEYQPQHF.

The rearrangement links TRBV5-4 to TRBJ1-4; tentative D call: TRBD1 (6 bases). The ends were cut back, 4 bases at V and 8 bases at J, with 15 bases in the middle. CDR3 size: 14 residues. Germline CDR1 reads SGHNT; CDR2 reads YYREEE (reference sequence). CDR3: CASSPGGIGEKLFF. The CDR3 DNA reads TGTGCCAGCAGCCCGGGGGGCATCGGAGAAAAACTGTTTTTT.

The rearrangement uses TRBV2 and TRBJ1-4; tentatively, D is TRBD1 (5 bases). CDR1 and CDR2 from the germline V gene are SNHLY and FYNNEI. The CDR3 covers 20 residues. With 2 bases removed from V and 7 bases from J, the gap between germline ends came to 29 bases. CDR3 sequence (DNA): TGTGCCAGCAGTGAAAGTTCAAGAGGTTGGAGGTGGGGCATTGGTGAAAAACTGTTTTTT. It is translated as CASSESSRGWRWGIGEKLFF.

The rearrangement links TRBV20-1 to TRBJ1-1; D gene ambiguous. Trimming removed 4 bases at V and 1 base at J, with 4 bases between. The germline V gene encodes CDR1 DFQATT and CDR2 SNEGSKA (reference sequence). This CDR3 has 11 residues. The CDR3 region is CSAMKNTEAFF. CDR3 DNA: TGCAGTGCTATGAAGAACACTGAAGCTTTCTTT.

The chain joins TRBV6-6 to TRBJ1-6, with 7 bases lining up with TRBD1. CDR1 MNHNY and CDR2 SVGAGI come from the germline V gene (reference sequence). The CDR3 spans 19 residues. J was trimmed by 9 bases and V by 5 bases; bases with no gene match: 22. The CDR3 loop is CASSPQGSARQGDRSPLHF. The CDR3 DNA is TGTGCCAGCAGTCCCCAGGGCTCAGCCCGACAGGGTGATCGTTCACCCCTCCACTTT.

In this sample, this clone turned up once. The genes are TRBV2 and TRBJ2-7; D is unresolved. V was trimmed by 4 bases and J by 2 bases, leaving 6 bases between them. The CDR3 is 12 residues long. Germline V lookup: CDR1 SNHLY, CDR2 FYNNEI. CDR3 coding DNA: TGTGCCAGCAGTGGTGAACCCTACGAGCAGTACGTC. As protein: CASSGEPYEQYV.

The J gene is TRBJ2-5, the V gene TRBV3-1 (or the pseudogene TRBV3-2); no clear D. Per germline, CDR1 LGHDT and CDR2 YNNKEL (reference sequence). With 4 bases removed from V and 3 bases from J, the gap between germline ends came to 3 bases. This CDR3 has 11 residues. CDR3: CASSRKETQYF. CDR3 in DNA: TGTGCCAGCAGCCGGAAAGAGACCCAGTACTTC.

In its sample, this clone was seen once. The gene calls are TRBV19 and TRBJ1-1, with D possibly TRBD1 on 5 matching bases. The germline gives CDR1 LNHDA, CDR2 SQIVND (reference sequence). V dropped 3 bases and J dropped 4 bases, with 9 bases sitting between them. This CDR3 is 13 amino acids long. The CDR3 region has the DNA TGTGCCAGTAGTATTGGGGGGGGCACTGAAGCTTTCTTT. Its protein product is CASSIGGGTEAFF.

This rearrangement joins TRBV12-5 to TRBJ2-1; D unclear. Germline loops: CDR1 LGHNT, CDR2 FRNRAP. V lost 0 bases, J lost 8 bases, and 11 bases lay in between. CDR3 length: 14 amino acids. The CDR3 spells CASGLVKWGYEQFF. The CDR3 nucleotides read TGTGCTAGTGGTTTGGTAAAATGGGGTTATGAGCAGTTCTTC.

The CDR3 nucleotides read TGTGCCAGCAGCGGGACAGGGAGTGGCTACACCTTC. Translating it yields CASSGTGSGYTF. V is TRBV7-9 and J is TRBJ1-2; TRBD1 matches 9 bases. V shed 5 bases and J 7 bases; nucleotides not matched to a gene: 2. The length of the CDR3 is 12 residues. CDR1 and CDR2 (germline): SEHNR, FQNEAQ (reference sequence).

V and J are TRBV3-1 (or the pseudogene TRBV3-2) and TRBJ2-2, with 10 bases matching TRBD1. Per germline, CDR1 LGHDT and CDR2 YNNKEL (reference sequence). V was clipped by 5 bases and J by 5 bases; unmatched bases: 5. The CDR3 has 15 amino acids. CDR3 DNA sequence: TGTGCCAGCAGCTCCCCGGGACAGGGGACCGGGGAGCTGTTTTTT. The encoded protein is CASSSPGQGTGELFF.

The chain is built from TRBV27 and TRBJ2-5; the match to TRBD1 covers 9 bases. There are 14 residues in the CDR3. Germline V gives CDR1 MNHEY, CDR2 SMNVEV (reference sequence). J was trimmed by 5 bases and V by 8 bases; bases with no gene match: 9. The CDR3, as DNA: TGTGCCAGCGCTCAAGGGACAGGGAGGGAGACCCAGTACTTC. Translating gives CASAQGTGRETQYF.

The V gene is TRBV5-4, the J gene TRBJ2-1; 7 bases agree with TRBD1. Germline V gene lookup returns CDR1 SGHNT and CDR2 YYREEE (reference sequence). V dropped 5 bases and J dropped 0; count of bases not matched to a gene: 14. The CDR3 totals 18 residues. CDR3 sequence: CASRSVRGPVSSYNEQFF. As DNA, the CDR3 is TGTGCCAGCAGGTCCGTAAGGGGGCCTGTAAGCTCCTACAATGAGCAGTTCTTC. Variable domain in full (rest from reference TRBV5-4 and TRBJ2-1): ETGVTQSPTHLIKTRGQQVTLRCSSQSGHNTVSWYQQALGQGPQFIFQYYREEENGRGNFPPRFSGLQFPNYSSELNVNALELDDSALYLCASRSVRGPVSSYNEQFFGPGTRLTVL.

The chain links TRBV5-1 to TRBJ2-6; either TRBD1 or TRBD2 may fit D (6 bases each). The CDR3 is made up of 20 amino acids. Germline CDR1 and CDR2: SGHRS and YFSETQ. The V end was cut by 4 bases, the J end by 0 bases, with 23 bases between. CDR3 sequence: CASSQRTVRGGSSGANVLTF. The CDR3 DNA reads as TGCGCCAGCAGCCAAAGGACAGTGAGAGGGGGGTCCTCTGGGGCCAACGTCCTGACTTTC.

V and J are TRBV3-1 (or the pseudogene TRBV3-2) and TRBJ1-4; no clear D. This CDR3 is built from 13 residues. From germline, CDR1 is LGHDT and CDR2 YNNKEL (reference sequence). V dropped 6 bases and J dropped 0 bases, with 5 bases sitting between them. The CDR3 sequence is CASRHSTNEKLFF. The DNA of the CDR3 is TGTGCCAGCAGGCACTCAACTAATGAAAAACTGTTTTTT.

The chain is built from TRBV6-2 or TRBV6-3 and TRBJ2-3; possibly TRBD2 for D (7 bases). In germline, CDR1 is MNHEY, CDR2 SVGEGT. V was shortened by 2 bases and J by 2 bases, with 14 bases between the two germline ends. The CDR3 consists of 16 residues. The CDR3 DNA sequence: TGTGCCAGCAGTTACGGGGGCCGGGGGGACACAGATACGCAGTATTTT. Its protein product is CASSYGGRGDTDTQYF.

The table lists this clone with a few counts. DNA for the CDR3: TGTGCCAGCAGTGAAATGGGCGATGGCTACACCTTC. It yields the protein CASSEMGDGYTF. The gene calls are TRBV2 and TRBJ1-2; D call uncertain. Germline V CDR1 and CDR2: SNHLY, FYNNEI. The CDR3 totals 12 residues. Trimming pared 2 bases from V and 6 bases from J, leaving 7 bases between.

This chain connects TRBV30 to TRBJ1-1; D gene unclear. V was cut by 7 bases and J by 1 base, with 13 bases left in between. The CDR3 loop spans 13 amino acids. CDR1 is GTSNPN and CDR2 is SVGIG in the germline V gene (reference sequence). The CDR3 loop is CASTKTENTEAFF. For the CDR3, the DNA is TGTGCCTCCACCAAGACGGAGAACACTGAAGCTTTCTTT.

The chain joins TRBV18 to TRBJ1-6; 9 nucleotides agree with TRBD1. This CDR3 is built from 14 residues. Germline V gene lookup returns CDR1 KGHSH and CDR2 LQKENI. V trimming: 2 bases; J trimming: 8 bases; junction bases outside the gene matches: 1. CDR3 in amino acids: CASSPRDRDSPLHF. CDR3 DNA sequence: TGTGCCAGCTCACCAAGGGACAGGGATTCACCCCTCCACTTT.

V usage is TRBV30 and J usage is TRBJ1-5; TRBD1 might be the D (6 bases). V lost 0 bases, J lost 5 bases, and 11 bases lay in between. Per the germline V gene, CDR1 is GTSNPN and CDR2 is SVGIG (reference sequence). The CDR3 runs to 14 residues. The CDR3 DNA sequence: TGTGCCTGGAGTGTAAAGGGGGGCGATCAGCCCCAGCATTTT. Its translation: CAWSVKGGDQPQHF.

This clone occurred a few times. The chain combines TRBV5-1 with TRBJ2-2; tentatively, D is TRBD1 (6 bases). Germline CDR1 reads SGHRS; CDR2 reads YFSETQ. There are 15 residues in the CDR3. V lost 1 base and J lost 4, with 11 bases in between. This CDR3 is CASSLTGRATGELFF. CDR3 DNA: TGCGCCAGCAGCTTGACAGGGAGAGCCACCGGGGAGCTGTTTTTT.

The CDR3 spells CASSRAGPGGYEQYV. DNA for the CDR3: TGTGCCAGCAGCCGCGCAGGCCCAGGGGGCTACGAGCAGTACGTC. The chain has TRBV5-8 and TRBJ2-7; 7 positions match TRBD1. J lost 3 bases, V lost 4 bases, and 10 bases had no gene match. Germline V gene lookup returns CDR1 SGHTS and CDR2 YDEGEE. The CDR3 contains 15 residues.

This sequence joins TRBV18 and TRBJ1-6; maybe TRBD1 (5 bases). Looked up from germline, CDR1 is KGHSH and CDR2 is LQKENI. The ends were cut back, 1 base at V and 7 bases at J, with 11 bases in the middle. This CDR3 comprises 15 residues. CDR3 sequence reads: CASSPLGQGNSPLHF. In nucleotides, the CDR3 is TGTGCCAGCTCACCACTTGGTCAGGGCAATTCACCCCTCCACTTT.

The chain is built from TRBV19 and TRBJ1-3; D remains unclear. Germline V gene sequence: CDR1 LNHDA, CDR2 SQIVND (reference sequence). V lost 4 bases and J lost 0, with 10 bases in between. The CDR3 consists of 15 residues. CDR3 sequence reads: CASSTPQDSGNTIYF. The DNA of the CDR3 is TGTGCCAGTAGTACGCCTCAAGACTCTGGAAACACCATATATTTT. The full variable domain, its missing parts supplied by reference TRBV19 and TRBJ1-3, is DGGITQSPKYLFRKEGQNVTLSCEQNLNHDAMYWYRQDPGQGLRLIYYSQIVNDFQKGDIAEGYSVSREKKESFPLTVTSAQKNPTAFYLCASSTPQDSGNTIYFGEGSWLTVV.

This clone was counted between two and nine times. The genes are TRBV7-7 and TRBJ2-7; TRBD2 agrees at 8 bases. Losses at the gene ends were 5 bases for V and 6 bases for J; bases not matched to a gene: 12. CDR3 length: 15 residues. Germline assignment: CDR1 SSHAT and CDR2 FNYEAQ (reference sequence). CDR3: CASSTPAGGRGEQYV. Written as DNA, the CDR3 is TGTGCCAGCAGCACCCCGGCGGGGGGCCGGGGCGAGCAGTACGTC.

V usage is TRBV6-5 and J usage is TRBJ2-5; 10 bases map to TRBD1. The CDR3 contains 16 residues. V lost 0 bases and J lost 4; bases outside the gene matches: 5. The germline CDR1 and CDR2 sequences are MNHEY and SVGAGI. The CDR3 sequence is CASSYSGQGMVETQYF. In DNA, the CDR3 is TGTGCCAGCAGTTACTCGGGACAGGGGATGGTAGAGACCCAGTACTTC.